This is a list of T cell receptor beta chains from one sample in a study of T cell responses to AZD1222 COVID-19 vaccine. The repertoire was sequenced with immunoSEQ multiplex PCR; TCRdb's copy has only in-frame clones and lacks some. The data contain about 28,000 clones, approximately 78% of them seen just once; the ten biggest clones take up about 5.3%. Sample: peripheral blood, taken on day 0 of AZD1222 vaccination. These receptors were collected from an adult in good health. Both conserved end residues are part of each CDR3. Fields, in order: V gene, J gene, D gene, clone size, CDR3 protein, CDR3 DNA. D genes are given only for firm matches. Expanded clones get a size class; other rows say once, few or many, or leave the size out.

v_gene: TRBV7-2
j_gene: TRBJ2-1
d_gene: TRBD2
abundance: .
CDR3aa: CASSSRAPSGVSSYNEQFF
CDR3nt: TGTGCCAGCAGCTCCAGAGCCCCTAGCGGGGTCAGCTCCTACAATGAGCAGTTCTTC

v_gene: TRBV9
j_gene: TRBJ2-1
d_gene: .
abundance: .
CDR3aa: CASSLIAGATYNEQFF
CDR3nt: TGTGCCAGCAGCCTTATAGCAGGAGCGACCTACAATGAGCAGTTCTTC

v_gene: TRBV5-1
j_gene: TRBJ1-5
d_gene: .
abundance: .
CDR3aa: CASSLGDGNQPQHF
CDR3nt: TGCGCCAGCAGCTTGGGGGACGGGAATCAGCCCCAGCATTTT

v_gene: TRBV15
j_gene: TRBJ1-2
d_gene: .
abundance: few
CDR3aa: CATSKGQKASYGYTF
CDR3nt: TGTGCCACCAGCAAGGGACAAAAGGCGTCCTATGGCTACACCTTC

v_gene: TRBV14
j_gene: TRBJ1-2
d_gene: .
abundance: few
CDR3aa: CASSQVLLMGLNYGYTF
CDR3nt: TGTGCCAGCAGCCAAGTCCTTCTTATGGGTCTCAACTATGGCTACACCTTC

v_gene: TRBV6-6
j_gene: TRBJ1-2
d_gene: TRBD1
abundance: .
CDR3aa: CASSRDRSYGYTF
CDR3nt: TGTGCCAGCAGTCGGGACAGGAGCTATGGCTACACCTTC

v_gene: TRBV4-2
j_gene: TRBJ1-1
d_gene: .
abundance: .
CDR3aa: CASSQFDSEAFF
CDR3nt: TGTGCCAGCAGCCAGTTCGACAGTGAAGCTTTCTTT

v_gene: TRBV27
j_gene: TRBJ2-7
d_gene: .
abundance: few
CDR3aa: CASSLGANYEQYF
CDR3nt: TGTGCCAGCAGTTTAGGGGCAAACTACGAGCAGTACTTC

v_gene: TRBV19
j_gene: TRBJ1-1
d_gene: .
abundance: .
CDR3aa: CASSITATGNTEAFF
CDR3nt: TGTGCCAGTAGTATAACCGCAACAGGGAACACTGAAGCTTTCTTT

v_gene: TRBV18
j_gene: TRBJ1-2
d_gene: .
abundance: .
CDR3aa: CASSPRQVNYGYTF
CDR3nt: TGTGCCAGCTCACCCAGACAGGTTAACTATGGCTACACCTTC

v_gene: TRBV7-8
j_gene: TRBJ1-3
d_gene: .
abundance: few
CDR3aa: CASSLSAPGSGNTIYF
CDR3nt: TGTGCCAGCAGCTTAAGCGCTCCGGGCTCTGGAAACACCATATATTTT

v_gene: TRBV3-1/TRBV3-2
j_gene: TRBJ2-1
d_gene: .
abundance: few
CDR3aa: CASSSITRTGNEQFF
CDR3nt: TGTGCCAGCAGCTCCATTACCCGAACAGGGAATGAGCAGTTCTTC

v_gene: TRBV5-1
j_gene: TRBJ1-1
d_gene: .
abundance: .
CDR3aa: CASSRRTEMNTEAFF
CDR3nt: TGCGCCAGCAGCAGACGGACAGAGATGAACACTGAAGCTTTCTTT

v_gene: TRBV15
j_gene: TRBJ1-2
d_gene: .
abundance: .
CDR3aa: CATRMQRTGDGYTF
CDR3nt: TGTGCCACCAGAATGCAACGCACAGGCGATGGCTACACCTTC

v_gene: TRBV6-2/TRBV6-3
j_gene: TRBJ1-6
d_gene: .
abundance: medium-sized
CDR3aa: CASSYSPGGNSPLHF
CDR3nt: TGTGCCAGCAGCTACTCACCGGGGGGTAATTCACCCCTCCACTTT

v_gene: TRBV6-6
j_gene: TRBJ1-2
d_gene: .
abundance: .
CDR3aa: CASRLGIDGYTF
CDR3nt: TGTGCCAGCAGGTTAGGGATCGACGGCTACACCTTC

v_gene: TRBV24-1
j_gene: TRBJ2-1
d_gene: .
abundance: .
CDR3aa: CATSDYGSPSYNEQFF
CDR3nt: TGTGCCACCAGTGATTACGGCAGCCCCTCCTACAATGAGCAGTTCTTC

v_gene: TRBV27
j_gene: TRBJ1-2
d_gene: TRBD1
abundance: .
CDR3aa: CATSQGRGYTF
CDR3nt: TGTGCCACCTCACAGGGGAGAGGCTACACCTTC

v_gene: TRBV5-5
j_gene: TRBJ1-1
d_gene: TRBD1
abundance: .
CDR3aa: CASSGNYAGQGPEAFF
CDR3nt: TGTGCCAGCAGCGGAAACTACGCGGGACAGGGCCCTGAAGCTTTCTTT

v_gene: TRBV5-1
j_gene: TRBJ1-2
d_gene: .
abundance: .
CDR3aa: CASSGTGSVNGYTF
CDR3nt: TGCGCCAGCAGCGGAACAGGGTCGGTTAATGGCTACACCTTC

v_gene: TRBV5-6
j_gene: TRBJ2-5
d_gene: .
abundance: .
CDR3aa: CASSLFLTGRPREETQYF
CDR3nt: TGTGCCAGCAGCTTGTTCCTTACGGGACGCCCGAGAGAAGAGACCCAGTACTTC

v_gene: TRBV6-5
j_gene: TRBJ2-5
d_gene: TRBD1
abundance: medium-sized
CDR3aa: CASSRQGKETQYF
CDR3nt: TGTGCCAGCAGTAGACAGGGTAAAGAGACCCAGTACTTC

v_gene: TRBV18
j_gene: TRBJ2-5
d_gene: .
abundance: .
CDR3aa: CASSRASGTQETQYF
CDR3nt: TGTGCCAGCTCACGCGCTTCAGGGACGCAAGAGACCCAGTACTTC

v_gene: TRBV5-8
j_gene: TRBJ1-4
d_gene: .
abundance: once
CDR3aa: CASSMRTVEKLFF
CDR3nt: TGTGCCAGCAGCATGCGGACAGTCGAAAAACTGTTTTTT

v_gene: TRBV11-2
j_gene: TRBJ1-2
d_gene: .
abundance: .
CDR3aa: CASSSGTLGFGGYGYTF
CDR3nt: TGTGCCAGCAGCTCAGGGACACTGGGTTTCGGAGGCTATGGCTACACCTTC

v_gene: TRBV6-5
j_gene: TRBJ1-2
d_gene: TRBD1
abundance: .
CDR3aa: CASSSVENRGRNGYTF
CDR3nt: TGTGCCAGCAGTTCCGTAGAAAACAGGGGAAGAAATGGCTACACCTTC

v_gene: TRBV12-5
j_gene: TRBJ1-1
d_gene: TRBD1
abundance: .
CDR3aa: CASGSGQGSILFF
CDR3nt: TGTGCTAGTGGTTCAGGACAGGGATCGATTCTTTTCTTT

v_gene: TRBV7-9
j_gene: TRBJ2-5
d_gene: .
abundance: once
CDR3aa: CASAVGGAQETQYF
CDR3nt: TGTGCCAGCGCCGTTGGGGGGGCCCAAGAGACCCAGTACTTC

v_gene: TRBV10-3
j_gene: TRBJ1-2
d_gene: TRBD1
abundance: .
CDR3aa: CAIWDRNINYGYTF
CDR3nt: TGTGCCATATGGGACAGGAATATTAACTATGGCTACACCTTC

v_gene: TRBV18
j_gene: TRBJ2-7
d_gene: .
abundance: medium-sized
CDR3aa: CASSPGLISYEQYF
CDR3nt: TGTGCCAGCTCACCAGGGTTAATCTCCTACGAGCAGTACTTC

v_gene: TRBV10-1
j_gene: TRBJ2-2
d_gene: .
abundance: .
CDR3aa: CASRNYDTGELFF
CDR3nt: TGCGCCAGCAGGAATTATGACACCGGGGAGCTGTTTTTT

v_gene: TRBV2
j_gene: TRBJ2-7
d_gene: .
abundance: once
CDR3aa: CASRLTYGTYEQYF
CDR3nt: TGTGCCAGCAGATTGACCTACGGGACCTACGAGCAGTACTTC

v_gene: TRBV11-3
j_gene: TRBJ2-2
d_gene: TRBD1
abundance: .
CDR3aa: CASSTTGTLGQLFF
CDR3nt: TGTGCCAGCAGCACGACAGGGACCCTGGGGCAGCTGTTTTTT

v_gene: TRBV11-3
j_gene: TRBJ2-2
d_gene: TRBD1
abundance: .
CDR3aa: CASSHRGLGNTGELFF
CDR3nt: TGTGCCAGCAGCCACAGGGGGCTAGGGAACACCGGGGAGCTGTTTTTT

v_gene: TRBV25-1
j_gene: TRBJ1-4
d_gene: TRBD1
abundance: few
CDR3aa: CASSEWAGGEKLFF
CDR3nt: TGTGCCAGCAGTGAGTGGGCAGGGGGTGAAAAACTGTTTTTT

v_gene: TRBV5-4
j_gene: TRBJ2-5
d_gene: TRBD1
abundance: .
CDR3aa: CASRKGQKETQYF
CDR3nt: TGTGCCAGCAGGAAGGGACAGAAAGAGACCCAGTACTTC

v_gene: TRBV18
j_gene: TRBJ1-5
d_gene: .
abundance: once
CDR3aa: CASSPPAFAGQPQHF
CDR3nt: TGTGCCAGCTCACCACCCGCTTTTGCCGGGCAGCCCCAGCATTTT

v_gene: TRBV5-1
j_gene: TRBJ1-2
d_gene: .
abundance: .
CDR3aa: CASSLGGGYGYTF
CDR3nt: TGCGCCAGCAGCTTGGGAGGGGGCTATGGCTACACCTTC

v_gene: TRBV11-3
j_gene: TRBJ2-5
d_gene: .
abundance: .
CDR3aa: CASSRGHQETQYF
CDR3nt: TGTGCCAGCAGCCGGGGACACCAAGAGACCCAGTACTTC

v_gene: TRBV18
j_gene: TRBJ1-3
d_gene: .
abundance: few
CDR3aa: CASSPVAGSGNTIYF
CDR3nt: TGTGCCAGCTCACCGGTCGCCGGCTCTGGAAACACCATATATTTT

v_gene: TRBV19
j_gene: TRBJ1-2
d_gene: .
abundance: .
CDR3aa: CASSIDLGRGYGYTF
CDR3nt: TGTGCCAGTAGTATAGATCTGGGCAGAGGCTATGGCTACACCTTC

v_gene: TRBV7-3
j_gene: TRBJ2-3
d_gene: .
abundance: .
CDR3aa: CASSLKGELITDTQYF
CDR3nt: TGTGCCAGCAGCTTAAAGGGGGAGCTGATCACAGATACGCAGTATTTT

v_gene: TRBV19
j_gene: TRBJ2-7
d_gene: TRBD2
abundance: .
CDR3aa: CASTTLAGGSYEQYF
CDR3nt: TGTGCCAGCACCACACTAGCGGGGGGATCCTACGAGCAGTACTTC

v_gene: TRBV19
j_gene: TRBJ1-1
d_gene: .
abundance: once
CDR3aa: CASSIKVGHNTEAFF
CDR3nt: TGTGCCAGTAGTATAAAGGTGGGACACAACACTGAAGCTTTCTTT

v_gene: TRBV7-6
j_gene: TRBJ1-2
d_gene: .
abundance: .
CDR3aa: CASSRLGKGEGGYTF
CDR3nt: TGTGCCAGCAGCCGACTCGGAAAGGGGGAGGGAGGCTACACCTTC

v_gene: TRBV11-3
j_gene: TRBJ2-3
d_gene: TRBD2
abundance: .
CDR3aa: CASSRIAGGRTDTQYF
CDR3nt: TGTGCCAGCAGCCGTATAGCGGGAGGGCGGACAGATACGCAGTATTTT

v_gene: TRBV11-2
j_gene: TRBJ2-6
d_gene: TRBD1
abundance: .
CDR3aa: CASSPRQGGASGANVLTF
CDR3nt: TGTGCCAGCAGCCCAAGACAGGGGGGCGCGTCTGGGGCCAACGTCCTGACTTTC

v_gene: TRBV6-4
j_gene: TRBJ2-3
d_gene: .
abundance: few
CDR3aa: CASSDGGSSTDTQYF
CDR3nt: TGTGCCAGCAGTGACGGGGGGTCTAGCACAGATACGCAGTATTTT

v_gene: TRBV19
j_gene: TRBJ1-6
d_gene: .
abundance: .
CDR3aa: CASSDTNSPLHF
CDR3nt: TGTGCCAGTAGTGACACCAATTCACCCCTCCACTTT

v_gene: TRBV2
j_gene: TRBJ2-1
d_gene: TRBD2
abundance: .
CDR3aa: CASSEGLAAYNEQFF
CDR3nt: TGTGCCAGCAGTGAGGGACTAGCGGCCTACAATGAGCAGTTCTTC

v_gene: TRBV21-1
j_gene: TRBJ2-2
d_gene: .
abundance: once
CDR3aa: CASSKAGATGEDTGELFF
CDR3nt: TGTGCCAGCAGCAAAGCGGGGGCGACAGGGGAGGACACCGGGGAGCTGTTTTTT

v_gene: TRBV6-1
j_gene: TRBJ1-4
d_gene: TRBD1
abundance: .
CDR3aa: CASSEDRDRGLFF
CDR3nt: TGTGCCAGCAGTGAAGACCGGGACAGGGGACTGTTTTTT

v_gene: TRBV9
j_gene: TRBJ2-3
d_gene: .
abundance: once
CDR3aa: CASSVVGSSDTQYF
CDR3nt: TGTGCCAGCAGCGTAGTCGGTAGTTCAGATACGCAGTATTTT

v_gene: TRBV4-1
j_gene: TRBJ2-7
d_gene: .
abundance: .
CDR3aa: CASSQDPGDDEQYF
CDR3nt: TGCGCCAGCAGCCAAGATCCAGGGGACGACGAGCAGTACTTC